This T cell receptor beta chain comes out of a study of cytomegalovirus exposure and HLA in healthy donors. Study-level information: Early release data held 85 million or so unique TCRs from HLA-typed donors.

PCR used 60 Vbeta primers and 13 Jbeta primers. Clones were sequenced by immunoSEQ multiplex PCR, and TCRdb holds only the in-frame ones, with some missing. The profile shows 140,000 or so clones, about 72% of them singletons. What was sequenced was PBMCs. The sequence derives from a man aged 40-49 years in good health and CMV-seronegative.

The CDR3 loop reads CASSPRWTGGLHNEQFF. The CDR3 DNA is TGTGCCAGCAGCCCGCGGTGGACAGGGGGACTTCACAATGAGCAGTTCTTC. The chain combines TRBV7-6 with TRBJ2-1; 10 positions agree with TRBD1. This CDR3 contains 17 residues. Germline CDR1 reads SGHVS; CDR2 reads FNYEAQ. Trimming at V came to 5 bases and at J to 5 bases, leaving 12 bases not matched to a gene.